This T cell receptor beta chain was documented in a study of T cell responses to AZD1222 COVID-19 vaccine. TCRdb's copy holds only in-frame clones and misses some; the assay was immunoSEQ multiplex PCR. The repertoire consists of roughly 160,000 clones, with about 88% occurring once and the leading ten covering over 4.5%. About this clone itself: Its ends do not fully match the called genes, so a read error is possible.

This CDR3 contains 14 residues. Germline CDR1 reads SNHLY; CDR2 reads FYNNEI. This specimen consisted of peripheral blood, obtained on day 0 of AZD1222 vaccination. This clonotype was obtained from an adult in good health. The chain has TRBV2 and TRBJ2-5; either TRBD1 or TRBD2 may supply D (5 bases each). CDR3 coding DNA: TGTGCCAGCACTGAAGACATCTGGGGGGAGACCCAGTACTTC. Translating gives CASTEDIWGETQYF.